The 28 T cell receptor beta chains given below trace back to one sample, sequenced in a study of neurological immune-mediated disorders. One entry per CDR3 protein, called by TCRdb with MiXCR from the 5' RACE reads. The top ten clones hold approximately 5% of a sample with under 100,000 distinct CDR3 sequences, 13% of them seen once. As for time point: longitudinal time-point 2. Source material: PBMCs. The receptors come from a female donor with HTLV-1-associated myelopathy (HAM/TSP).

The sample holds many counts of this clonotype. This rearrangement joins TRBV10-2 to TRBJ2-1; D may be TRBD1 or TRBD2 (5 bases each). The V end lost 8 bases, the J end lost 6 bases, and 23 bases lay between the germline ends. The CDR3 is 16 residues long. Germline loops: CDR1 WSHSY, CDR2 SAAADI. CDR3 nucleotide sequence: TGCGCCAGCGGCCCCGGGACCCCTGAAAGGGGCAATGAGCAGTTCTTC. Protein sequence: CASGPGTPERGNEQFF.

This clonotype showed up many times. V usage is TRBV12-3 or TRBV12-4 and J usage is TRBJ1-3; D not resolved. The CDR3 covers 14 residues. Trimming shortened V by 4 bases and J by 4 bases, and 11 bases separated the two germline ends. The CDR3 is CASSSGFGGNTIYF. The CDR3 bases are TGTGCCAGCAGTTCGGGGTTCGGCGGAAACACCATATATTTT.

This clonotype has ten or more counts. The gene calls are TRBV6-5 and TRBJ2-7; TRBD2 might be the D (5 bases). This CDR3 is built from 14 residues. Germline V CDR1 and CDR2: MNHEY, SVGAGI. V lost 7 bases to trimming and J lost 0 bases, with 13 bases between them. Written as DNA, the CDR3 is TGTGCCAGCACTCAAAGTACTAGCTCCTACGAGCAGTACTTC. Encoded protein: CASTQSTSSYEQYF.

As regards this clonotype: This clone may be a read error of a much larger clone one base away. V and J are TRBV15 and TRBJ2-5; D is undetermined. The germline V gene encodes CDR1 LNHNV and CDR2 YYDKDF (reference sequence). The CDR3 runs to 15 residues. The CDR3, as DNA: TGTGCTACCAGCATCACCAGGCAGCTCCAAGAGACCCTGTACTTC. This codes for CATSITRQLQETLYF.

This clonotype has ten or more counts. The V gene is TRBV12-3 or TRBV12-4, the J gene TRBJ2-3, with D possibly TRBD2 on 6 matching bases. The CDR3 runs to 15 residues. V lost 3 bases and J 2 bases, leaving 12 bases between the germline ends. The CDR3 here is CASSFTEGATDTQYF. For the CDR3, the DNA is TGTGCCAGCAGTTTTACGGAGGGCGCCACAGATACGCAGTATTTT.

This clonotype was detected ten times or more. The chain carries TRBV5-1 and TRBJ1-4; perhaps TRBD1 as D (6 bases). Trimming took off 0 bases at V and 7 bases at J, with 16 bases between the two ends. CDR1 is SGHRS and CDR2 is YFSETQ in the germline V gene. This CDR3 comprises 16 residues. DNA of the CDR3: TGCGCCAGCAGCTTGGCGGGGGGGCGCGGCGCTGAAAAACTGTTTTTT. It encodes CASSLAGGRGAEKLFF. The whole variable domain, remainder taken from reference TRBV5-1 and TRBJ1-4, is KAGVTQTPRYLIKTRGQQVTLSCSPISGHRSVSWYQQTPGQGLQFLFEYFSETQRNKGNFPGRFSGRQFSNSRSEMNVSTLELGDSALYLCASSLAGGRGAEKLFFGSGTQLSVL.

On this clonotype itself: Since a much larger clone is just one base distant, this may be a read error. The chain uses TRBV5-1 and TRBJ2-2; a weak D match, TRBD2 (6 bases). Per germline, CDR1 SGHRS and CDR2 YFSETQ. The CDR3 is 15 residues long. CDR3 residues: CASSQVGGNTGELLF. The CDR3 bases are TGCGCCAGCAGCCAAGTCGGGGGAAACACCGGGGAGCTGCTTTTT.

This clonotype was seen many times. V is TRBV5-5 and J is TRBJ2-3; tentatively, D is TRBD2 (5 bases). The CDR3 extends over 14 amino acids. Germline V gene sequence: CDR1 SGHKS, CDR2 YYEKEE (reference sequence). Deletions cut 3 bases from V and 6 bases from J, with 14 bases between. CDR3 region: CASSSTRAGDTQYF. The CDR3, as DNA: TGTGCCAGCAGCTCGACGAGGGCCGGGGATACGCAGTATTTT.

This clonotype was detected ten times or more. This chain links TRBV10-3 with TRBJ2-5, with D possibly being TRBD1 (6 bases). Germline-derived CDR1 and CDR2 are ENHRY and SYGVKD. Trimming stripped 6 bases from V and 7 bases from J, with 12 bases between. CDR3 length: 12 amino acids. The CDR3 spells CAISPDSRTQYF. Here the CDR3 DNA reads TGTGCCATCAGCCCGGACAGCAGGACCCAGTACTTC.

Ten or more counts support this clonotype. The chain recombines TRBV29-1 with TRBJ2-3; D unclear. The CDR3 runs to 12 residues. With 7 bases removed from V and 3 bases from J, the gap between germline ends came to 11 bases. The germline CDR1 and CDR2 sequences are SQVTM and ANQGSEA. CDR3 sequence (DNA): TGCAGCGCGGACGACGGGACAGATACGCAGTATTTT. Residues: CSADDGTDTQYF.

This clonotype was seen many times. The rearrangement joins TRBV20-1 to TRBJ1-1, with D perhaps matching TRBD1 (5 bases). The CDR3 runs to 11 residues. The germline CDR1 and CDR2 sequences are DFQATT and SNEGSKA (reference sequence). The V and J ends lost 6 bases and 4 bases respectively, with 9 bases between them. The DNA of the CDR3 is TGCAGTGCCGGGGACGGCACTGAAGCTTTCTTT. Translating it yields CSAGDGTEAFF.

There are many counts of this clonotype. DNA of the CDR3: TGCGCCAGCAGCTCCGCGGGCAGCGGGGGGGCTGATACGCAGTATTTT. Translated: CASSSAGSGGADTQYF. The J gene is TRBJ2-3, the V gene TRBV5-1; 10 bases are shared with TRBD2. The germline V gene encodes CDR1 SGHRS and CDR2 YFSETQ. Losses at the gene ends were 3 bases for V and 6 bases for J; bases not matched to a gene: 10. This CDR3 is 16 amino acids long.

In its sample, this clonotype was seen many times. The rearrangement uses TRBV10-2 and TRBJ2-6; D tentatively fits TRBD1 or TRBD2 (5 bases each). This CDR3 contains 15 residues. Germline loops: CDR1 WSHSY, CDR2 SAAADI. The V and J ends lost 2 bases and 2 bases respectively, with 7 bases between them. Written as DNA, the CDR3 is TGCGCCAGCAGTGAGACGGGGCCTGGGGCCAACGTCCTGACTTTC. Its protein is CASSETGPGANVLTF.

This clonotype was recorded at least ten times. The rearrangement joins TRBV2 to TRBJ1-6; unclear D gene. CDR1 is SNHLY, CDR2 FYNNEI, per germline. This CDR3 has 16 amino acids. V was clipped by 4 bases and J by 3 bases, with 13 bases between them. The CDR3 region is CASSASGTSYNSPLHF. For the CDR3, the DNA is TGTGCCAGCAGTGCTTCGGGTACTAGCTATAATTCACCCCTCCACTTT.

Points on this clonotype: A much larger clone lies a single base off, so this may be a read error. The chain recombines TRBV2 with TRBJ1-2; D is ambiguous. Germline V gene data show CDR1 as SNHLY and CDR2 as FYNNEI. The CDR3 extends over 12 amino acids. Trimming removed 6 bases at V and 6 bases at J, with 11 bases between. The CDR3 region has the DNA TGTGCCAGCAGGGCATACAACGATGGCTACACCTTC. This translates into CASRAYNDGYTF.

There are a few counts of this clonotype. The rearrangement joins TRBV27 to TRBJ2-3; D may be TRBD2 (5 bases). The germline CDR1 and CDR2 sequences are MNHEY and SMNVEV (reference sequence). CDR3 length: 15 amino acids. V lost 0 bases and J 0 bases, leaving 7 bases between the germline ends. The CDR3 region is CASSLSLASTDTQYF. Here the CDR3 DNA reads TGTGCCAGCAGTTTATCGCTAGCTAGCACAGATACGCAGTATTTT.

The chain is built from TRBV5-1 and TRBJ2-2; 7 nucleotides align to TRBD1. Trimming removed 5 bases from V and 2 bases from J; junction bases left unmatched: 6. CDR3 length: 15 amino acids. Looked up from germline, CDR1 is SGHRS and CDR2 is YFSETQ. DNA for the CDR3: TGCGCCAGCAGTCAGGGACAGAGCAACACCGGGGAGCTGTTTTTT. Amino acid sequence: CASSQGQSNTGELFF.

This clonotype showed up many times. The chain employs TRBV7-9 and TRBJ2-5; the match to TRBD2 covers 10 bases. The CDR3 has 15 amino acids. V was pared by 5 bases and J by 4 bases, with 7 bases of the junction left unmatched. Germline V gives CDR1 SEHNR, CDR2 FQNEAQ (reference sequence). The chain's CDR3 is CASSGERGGPETQYF. DNA for the CDR3: TGTGCCAGCAGCGGAGAGCGGGGGGGCCCAGAGACCCAGTACTTC.

Ten or more counts support this clonotype. The chain links TRBV7-2 to TRBJ1-1; D not resolved. Germline CDR1 SGHTA, CDR2 FQGNSA. The CDR3 is made up of 12 amino acids. Deletions cut 1 base from V and 11 bases from J, with 11 bases between. CDR3 residues: CASSLVSRWAFF. The CDR3 bases are TGTGCCAGCAGCTTAGTATCCCGTTGGGCTTTCTTT.

This clonotype was picked up many times. This rearrangement joins TRBV3-1 to TRBJ1-2; perhaps TRBD1 as D (6 bases). Germline V gives CDR1 LGHDT, CDR2 YNNKEL (reference sequence). Trimming took 4 bases from V and 6 from J, leaving 15 bases between them. This CDR3 is 14 amino acids long. The CDR3 loop is CASSLLQGGNGYTF. CDR3 in DNA: TGTGCCAGCAGCCTTCTACAGGGAGGGAATGGCTACACCTTC.

Worth noting for this clonotype: The junction shows a germline mismatch at one end, possibly a read error. The chain employs TRBV4-2 and TRBJ2-3, with 8 bases matching TRBD1. The CDR3 sequence is 15 residues long. CDR1 and CDR2 (germline): LGHNA, YNFKEQ. CDR3 residues: CASSQPGQVTDTQYF. CDR3 DNA sequence: TGTGCCAGTAGCCAACCGGGACAGGTAACAGATACGCAGTATTTT.

About this clonotype itself: A clone one base away is much larger, so this may be a read error. V is TRBV5-1 and J is TRBJ1-3; the D is unclear. Germline CDR1 SGHRS, CDR2 YFSETQ. With 2 bases removed from V and 1 base from J, the gap between germline ends came to 10 bases. The CDR3 contains 15 residues. CDR3 nucleotides: TGCGCCAGCAGCTTCTATTCGGCGTCTGGAAACACCATATATTTT. This sequence encodes CASSFYSASGNTIYF.

Many counts were recorded for this clonotype. The J gene is TRBJ2-5, the V gene TRBV10-1; 9 positions agree with TRBD2. Germline CDR1 is WNHNN and CDR2 is SYGVQD (reference sequence). V lost 9 bases, J lost 3 bases, and 11 bases stayed unmatched. The length of the CDR3 is 15 residues. In DNA form, the CDR3 reads TGCGCCAGTCCTCACCTAGCGGGGAAAAAAGAGACCCAGTACTTC. Its protein is CASPHLAGKKETQYF.

This clonotype was seen at least ten times. This chain uses TRBV5-1 with TRBJ1-2; 8 bases match TRBD1. This CDR3 comprises 15 residues. V lost 7 bases to trimming and J lost 5 bases; unmatched junction nucleotides: 13. Germline loops: CDR1 SGHRS, CDR2 YFSETQ. The CDR3 coding sequence is TGCGCCAGCGTCCCAAATCCCGGGACAGGATATGGCTACACCTTC. Translating gives CASVPNPGTGYGYTF.

This clonotype was seen many times. The chain employs TRBV7-2 and TRBJ2-7, with D uncertain. Deletions cut 1 base from V and 1 base from J, with 8 bases between. The CDR3 runs 14 residues. Per the germline V gene, CDR1 is SGHTA and CDR2 is FQGNSA. Written as DNA, the CDR3 is TGTGCCAGCAGCTTAGTCGGCAGTTCCTACGAGCAGTACTTC. Translation gives CASSLVGSSYEQYF.

This clonotype occurred many times. The chain combines TRBV5-1 with TRBJ1-2; 7 nucleotides line up with TRBD1. V shed 4 bases and J 7 bases; nucleotides not matched to a gene: 10. CDR3 length: 14 amino acids. CDR1 is SGHRS, CDR2 YFSETQ, per germline. The CDR3 sequence is CASSVGQISGGYTF. The CDR3 bases are TGCGCCAGCAGCGTGGGACAGATCTCCGGTGGCTACACCTTC. Based on the CDR3 plus reference TRBV5-1 and TRBJ1-2, the full variable domain is KAGVTQTPRYLIKTRGQQVTLSCSPISGHRSVSWYQQTPGQGLQFLFEYFSETQRNKGNFPGRFSGRQFSNSRSEMNVSTLELGDSALYLCASSVGQISGGYTFGSGTRLTVV.

This clonotype was counted many times. V gene TRBV28 combines with J gene TRBJ2-7; 8 bases agree with TRBD2. J lost 2 bases, V lost 10 bases, and 7 bases had no gene match. Germline-derived CDR1 and CDR2 are MDHEN and SYDVKM. The CDR3 has 13 amino acids. The CDR3 loop reads CAISAGATYEQYF. The DNA of the CDR3 is TGTGCCATTTCAGCGGGGGCTACCTACGAGCAGTACTTC.

A single count supports this clonotype. Relative to the germline gene, one junction end is altered; a read error may explain this. The gene calls are TRBV10-3 and TRBJ2-6; no clear D gene. The CDR3 length is 15 residues. The germline CDR1 and CDR2 sequences are ENHRY and SYGVKD. DNA of the CDR3: TGTGCCATCAGTGAGTTGGCGGTTGGAGACAACATCCTGACTTTC. Its protein is CAISELAVGDNILTF.